This T cell receptor beta chain was obtained from a study of blood T cell repertoires in COVID-19. Study overall: Samples came from the United States, Italy and Spain, spanning acute and convalescent COVID-19. From T cells, B-cell-depleted T cells, or PBMCs came the material, which was cDNA or gDNA.

Germline V gene data show CDR1 as SGHDN and CDR2 as FVKESK. The J segment lost 5 bases and the V segment lost 3 bases, leaving 4 bases of the junction unmatched. This CDR3 contains 15 residues. Using immunoSEQ multiplex PCR, the repertoire was profiled, and TCRdb retains in-frame clones only, with some absent. Among 95,000 to 120,000 clones listed, about 90% were seen once. This clonotype was sampled from a woman aged 45-59 years with acute or convalescent COVID-19. The chain recombines TRBV14 with TRBJ2-3; 11 bases match TRBD2. The sequenced sample was peripheral blood. CDR3 DNA sequence: TGTGCCAGCAGCCAGTCTAGCGGGGGGAGAGATACGCAGTATTTT. It translates to CASSQSSGGRDTQYF.